The rows below give T cell receptor beta chains drawn from one sample of a study of T cell repertoires in cytomegalovirus infection. MiXCR was run by TCRdb on the reads, yielding one entry per CDR3 protein. This table holds some 150,000 distinct CDR3 sequences, 32% found once. Their antigens are not known. The sequencing here drew on CD8+ T cells from cultured PBMCs, taken from culture after CMV antigen stimulation. These receptor sequences come from a human donor in good health (CMV status not recorded). Some clones in this sample may be carry-over from other donors' samples. CDR3s include the opening cysteine and the closing phenylalanine or tryptophan. D genes are given only for firm matches. A clone size is listed for some rows: how often the clone was seen (once, few, many), or a class if it is expanded.

d_call j_call clone_size v_call cdr3_aa cdr3_nt
. TRBJ2-7 . TRBV5-5 CASSLWPTTYEQYF TGTGCCAGCAGCTTGTGGCCCACCACTTACGAGCAGTACTTC
. TRBJ1-2 once TRBV27 CASSLGPSRHYGYTF TGTGCCAGCAGTTTAGGGCCATCGCGCCACTATGGCTACACCTTC
. TRBJ2-5 few TRBV24-1 CATSDSASWTLQETQYF TGTGCCACCAGTGACTCTGCTTCGTGGACTCTTCAAGAGACCCAGTACTTC
. TRBJ1-1 . TRBV27 CASSFYRDTEAFF TGTGCCAGCAGTTTTTACCGGGACACTGAAGCTTTCTTT
. TRBJ2-1 few TRBV11-2 CASSLVVEQFF TGTGCCAGCAGCTTAGTAGTTGAGCAGTTCTTC
TRBD1 TRBJ1-1 many TRBV7-6 CASSLAAGGFTEAFF TGTGCCAGCAGCTTAGCGGCAGGGGGATTCACTGAAGCTTTCTTT
. TRBJ1-1 . TRBV19 CASKIQGDSEAFF TGTGCCAGTAAAATACAGGGCGACAGTGAAGCTTTCTTT
. TRBJ1-3 . TRBV6-6 CASSRDHSGARTGNTIYF TGTGCCAGCAGCCGCGACCATTCGGGGGCGCGTACTGGAAACACCATATATTTT
TRBD2 TRBJ2-3 . TRBV2 CASSELNGGRGAADTQYF TGTGCCAGCAGTGAACTGAACGGGGGGCGGGGGGCCGCAGATACGCAGTATTTT
TRBD1 TRBJ1-1 many TRBV5-4 CASSSRTGGYTEAFF TGTGCCAGCAGCTCAAGGACAGGGGGATACACTGAAGCTTTCTTT
TRBD2 TRBJ2-3 . TRBV7-9 CASTREDHTDTQYF TGTGCCAGCACCCGGGAGGACCACACAGATACGCAGTATTTT
TRBD2 TRBJ2-7 . TRBV19 CATLTWTSGGAEQYF TGTGCCACTCTAACCTGGACTAGCGGGGGGGCCGAGCAGTACTTC
. TRBJ1-5 . TRBV6-8 CASSTGHNQPQHF TGTGCCAGCAGTACAGGGCATAATCAGCCCCAGCATTTT
TRBD2 TRBJ2-5 few TRBV7-6 CASSPTWGLAGEETQYF TGTGCCAGCAGCCCAACCTGGGGACTAGCGGGTGAAGAGACCCAGTACTTC
. TRBJ2-1 . TRBV11-2 CASSLAAGPWNEQFF TGTGCCAGCAGCTTAGCGGCGGGGCCTTGGAATGAGCAGTTCTTC
TRBD1 TRBJ2-1 . TRBV15 CATSRVRGGRGNFAPYNEQFF TGTGCCACCAGCAGAGTAAGGGGCGGCAGGGGGAACTTTGCGCCCTACAATGAGCAGTTCTTC
. TRBJ1-6 many TRBV11-2 CASSFKPAGGNSPLHF TGTGCCAGCAGCTTTAAGCCAGCGGGTGGGAATTCACCCCTCCACTTT
TRBD1 TRBJ2-7 . TRBV28 CASSFGVGTGDYEQYF TGTGCCAGCAGTTTTGGGGTGGGGACAGGGGACTACGAGCAGTACTTC
. TRBJ1-4 many TRBV5-1 CASSLAGNEKLFF TGCGCCAGCAGCTTAGCGGGCAATGAAAAACTGTTTTTT
TRBD2 TRBJ2-1 . TRBV7-9 CASSSSLAGGPPFEYNEQFF TGTGCCAGCAGCTCCTCACTAGCGGGGGGGCCCCCTTTTGAATACAATGAGCAGTTCTTC
. TRBJ1-5 . TRBV12-3/TRBV12-4 CASSFGAPSNQPQHF TGTGCCAGCAGTTTCGGGGCCCCTAGCAATCAGCCCCAGCATTTT
. TRBJ1-1 . TRBV29-1 CSVLGGDTEAFF TGCAGCGTCCTCGGGGGGGACACTGAAGCTTTCTTT
TRBD1 TRBJ2-3 many TRBV9 CASSPLQGATDTQYF TGTGCCAGCAGCCCATTACAGGGGGCTACAGATACGCAGTATTTT
TRBD1 TRBJ2-3 few TRBV12-3/TRBV12-4 CASSMTGVVADTQYF TGTGCCAGCAGTATGACAGGGGTTGTGGCAGATACGCAGTATTTT
. TRBJ1-1 many TRBV12-3/TRBV12-4 CASSLGGLGTEAFF TGTGCCAGCAGTTTAGGGGGTCTGGGCACTGAAGCTTTCTTT
. TRBJ2-7 . TRBV6-1 CASTLRDAGYEQYF TGTGCCAGCACCCTCCGGGACGCAGGCTACGAGCAGTACTTC
TRBD1 TRBJ2-6 . TRBV5-5 CASSLGQGNSGANVLTF TGTGCCAGCAGCTTGGGACAGGGCAACTCTGGGGCCAACGTCCTGACTTTC
TRBD2 TRBJ2-1 . TRBV7-2 CASSLGTSGGEQFF TGTGCCAGCAGCCTGGGGACTAGCGGGGGCGAGCAGTTCTTC
. TRBJ2-1 . TRBV6-5 CASSYHDLAINEQFF TGTGCCAGCAGTTACCATGATCTAGCAATCAATGAGCAGTTCTTC
TRBD1 TRBJ1-1 many TRBV10-3 CAISESMQGADTEAFF TGTGCCATCAGTGAGTCGATGCAGGGGGCTGACACTGAAGCTTTCTTT
. TRBJ1-6 few TRBV27 CASSLDNSPLHF TGTGCCAGCAGTTTGGACAATTCACCCCTCCACTTT
. TRBJ1-1 . TRBV19 CAARAAMNTEAFF TGTGCCGCCCGGGCAGCAATGAACACTGAAGCTTTCTTT